The 27 T cell receptor beta chains listed next were all sequenced from one sample in a study of T cells in Graves' hyperthyroidism and ophthalmopathy. Amplification of TCR beta CDR3 regions used RNA as the template. Initially, a first-round RT-PCR of the TCR CDR3 employed the HTBI primer set. TCRdb called the multiplex PCR reads again in MiXCR, with one record for every CDR3 protein. The table has about 500,000 distinct CDR3 sequences, about 16% seen once; the top ten hold less than 30%. Input material: blood. All receptors derive from a woman in her twenties or thirties with Graves' ophthalmopathy.

This clonotype was seen more than once but under ten times. The chain uses TRBV11-2 and TRBJ2-3; D remains unclear. CDR3 length: 12 amino acids. Germline V gives CDR1 SGHAT, CDR2 FQNNGV. V lost 3 bases and J lost 3, with 4 bases in between. The CDR3 DNA sequence: TGTGCCAGCAGCTTCCATACAGATACGCAGTATTTT. This translates into CASSFHTDTQYF.

The chain carries TRBV9 and TRBJ2-7, with TRBD2 as a possible D gene (7 bases). Per the germline V gene, CDR1 is SGDLS and CDR2 is YYNGEE. The CDR3 consists of 14 residues. The ends were cut back, 2 bases at V and 5 bases at J, with 14 bases in the middle. For the CDR3, the DNA is TGTGCCAGCAGCGTCCACGGGGGGCGAGACGAGCAGTACTTC. The encoded protein is CASSVHGGRDEQYF.

This clonotype was found many times. The chain combines TRBV5-1 with TRBJ1-1, with D possibly matching TRBD1 (6 bases). V dropped 4 bases and J dropped 1 base, with 26 bases sitting between them. This CDR3 has 19 amino acids. Per the germline V gene, CDR1 is SGHRS and CDR2 is YFSETQ. In nucleotides, the CDR3 is TGCGCCAGCAGCATAGCAGGGGTAGGGGCCCTTACACGGAACACTGAAGCTTTCTTT. As protein: CASSIAGVGALTRNTEAFF.

V is TRBV28 and J is TRBJ1-5; 12 nucleotides match TRBD1. V shed 7 bases, J shed 2 bases, and the junction held 9 bases outside the gene matches. The CDR3 has 17 amino acids. Germline V gene data show CDR1 as MDHEN and CDR2 as SYDVKM. The CDR3 spells CASTLGQGAAGNQPQHF. CDR3 DNA: TGTGCCAGCACCCTGGGACAGGGGGCGGCCGGCAATCAGCCCCAGCATTTT.

At least ten counts were recorded for this clonotype. J is TRBJ1-5 and V is TRBV20-1, with TRBD1 identical over 7 bases. CDR1 DFQATT and CDR2 SNEGSKA come from the germline V gene (reference sequence). V was pared by 5 bases and J by 0 bases, with 4 bases of the junction left unmatched. The CDR3 runs to 14 residues. The CDR3, as DNA: TGCAGTGCTCGGACAGGTAATAGCAATCAGCCCCAGCATTTT. This sequence encodes CSARTGNSNQPQHF.

Remarks on this clonotype: A much larger clone sits a single nucleotide away, making a read error possible. The chain recombines TRBV6-1 with TRBJ2-1; weak D call: TRBD1 (5 bases). The CDR3 totals 13 residues. Germline V gives CDR1 MNHNS, CDR2 SASEGT. With 8 bases removed from V and 8 bases from J, the gap between germline ends came to 16 bases. This chain's CDR3 is CASGANEYDEQFF. For the CDR3, the DNA is TGTGCCAGCGGGGCTAACGAATACGATGAGCAGTTCTTC.

This chain connects TRBV5-6 to TRBJ2-7; D perhaps matches TRBD2 (5 bases). V lost 4 bases, J lost 7 bases, and 15 bases lay in between. Looked up from germline, CDR1 is SGHDT and CDR2 is YYEEEE. The CDR3 loop spans 13 amino acids. The CDR3 DNA follows: TGTGCCAGCAGCGAGGACCTACGAGGGGAGCAGTACTTC. It is translated as CASSEDLRGEQYF.

This clonotype has a single count. The CDR3 bases are TGTGCCAGTTCTACCGGGACTGGCCAAGAGACCCAGTACTTC. Its protein is CASSTGTGQETQYF. The chain employs TRBV19 and TRBJ2-5, with D possibly being TRBD2 (6 bases). The CDR3 spans 14 residues. V was shortened by 8 bases and J by 1 base, with 14 bases between the two germline ends. Looked up from germline, CDR1 is LNHDA and CDR2 is SQIVND (reference sequence).

There are a few counts of this clonotype. The genes are TRBV20-1 and TRBJ2-6, with 8 bases identical to TRBD1. Looked up from germline, CDR1 is DFQATT and CDR2 is SNEGSKA (reference sequence). The CDR3 is made up of 16 amino acids. J lost 0 bases, V lost 6 bases, and 7 bases had no gene match. As DNA, the CDR3 is TGCAGTGCCCGTGACAGGGGAGTCTCTGGGGCCAACGTCCTGACTTTC. Translation gives CSARDRGVSGANVLTF.

Worth noting for this clonotype: One end of the junction fails to match germline, which may point to a read error. This rearrangement joins TRBV9 to TRBJ2-1, with D maybe TRBD1 (6 bases). The CDR3 extends over 13 amino acids. CDR1 is SGDLS and CDR2 is YYNGEE in the germline V gene. The CDR3, as DNA: TGTGCCAGCAGCGCCCGGACAGACAATGAGCGGTTCTTC. Protein: CASSARTDNERFF.

This clonotype has just a few counts. The genes are TRBV9 and TRBJ2-2; perhaps TRBD1 as D (6 bases). Germline CDR1 SGDLS, CDR2 YYNGEE. V lost 4 bases and J lost 1, with 11 bases in between. The CDR3 is 15 amino acids. This chain's CDR3 is CASSPWDKNTGELFF. The CDR3 DNA follows: TGTGCCAGCAGCCCCTGGGACAAGAACACCGGGGAGCTGTTTTTT.

The CDR3: CASSDLGTETNEKLFF. CDR3 coding DNA: TGTGCCAGCAGCGACTTAGGGACAGAGACTAATGAAAAACTGTTTTTT. This chain links TRBV5-6 with TRBJ1-4; 7 positions agree with TRBD1. The length of the CDR3 is 16 residues. CDR1 SGHDT and CDR2 YYEEEE come from the germline V gene. With 4 bases clipped from V and 2 bases from J, the junction kept 8 bases outside the gene matches.

This clonotype was counted a few times. The V gene is TRBV3-1, the J gene TRBJ2-3; 7 bases match TRBD2. The CDR3 contains 18 residues. In germline, CDR1 is LGHDT, CDR2 YNNKEL (reference sequence). With V trimmed by 1 base and J by 0 bases, 10 bases remained unmatched. The CDR3 reads CASSQVKRGGASTDTQYF. CDR3 DNA sequence: TGTGCCAGCAGCCAAGTAAAGCGGGGTGGTGCTAGCACAGATACGCAGTATTTT.

This clonotype was seen a few times. The chain is built from TRBV28 and TRBJ2-5, with unresolved D. CDR3 size: 14 residues. CDR1 MDHEN and CDR2 SYDVKM come from the germline V gene. Trimming took off 3 bases at V and 6 bases at J, with 14 bases between the two ends. The CDR3 nucleotides read TGTGCCAGCAGTTTCAGTGACGGCCGGAAGACCCAGTACTTC. This gives the protein CASSFSDGRKTQYF.

On this clonotype: Just one base apart from a much larger clone, this may be a read error. CDR3 nucleotides: TGTGCCGGCAGTTACTTGTCCGCGAACACCGGGGAGCTGTTTTTT. It encodes CAGSYLSANTGELFF. The V and J genes are TRBV6-5 and TRBJ2-2, with D hard to call. This CDR3 comprises 15 residues. Per the germline V gene, CDR1 is MNHEY and CDR2 is SVGAGI.

This clonotype came up many times. The chain uses TRBV20-1 and TRBJ2-1, with 8 bases identical to TRBD2. CDR1 and CDR2 from the germline V gene are DFQATT and SNEGSKA (reference sequence). The ends lost 6 bases at V and 4 bases at J; junction bases unmatched: 8. The CDR3 has 14 residues. The CDR3 spells CSALRGRNYNEQFF. The CDR3 bases are TGCAGTGCGTTACGCGGGAGGAATTACAATGAGCAGTTCTTC.

This clonotype showed up just a few times. This chain links TRBV20-1 with TRBJ1-5; TRBD1 matches 9 bases. V dropped 5 bases and J dropped 6; count of bases not matched to a gene: 8. The CDR3 is 14 residues long. Germline loops: CDR1 DFQATT, CDR2 SNEGSKA (reference sequence). CDR3 loop: CSAEQGAQGQPQHF. The CDR3 DNA reads TGCAGTGCTGAACAGGGGGCGCAGGGTCAGCCCCAGCATTTT.

The V gene is TRBV6-1, the J gene TRBJ2-4; D not certain. The DNA end is a closer match to TRBJ2-1, so the J assignment may be wrong. CDR1 is MNHNS and CDR2 is SASEGT in the germline V gene. The CDR3 covers 10 residues. CDR3 sequence: CASSEGLQFF. In DNA form, the CDR3 reads TGTGCCAGCAGTGAAGGACTTCAGTTCTTC.

Worth noting for this clonotype: A much larger clonotype is one base distant, so this may be a read error. The chain couples TRBV7-2 to TRBJ1-1; D is uncertain. The length of the CDR3 is 13 residues. Per the germline V gene, CDR1 is SGHTA and CDR2 is FQGNSA. Trimming removed 8 bases from V and 1 base from J, with 11 bases in between. The CDR3 spells CTSGQSQNTEAFF. The CDR3 DNA is TGTACCAGCGGTCAATCGCAGAACACTGAAGCTTTCTTT.

This clonotype was recorded many times. V and J are TRBV18 and TRBJ2-7, with D possibly matching TRBD1 (6 bases). In germline, CDR1 is KGHSH, CDR2 LQKENI. The V and J ends lost 3 bases and 3 bases respectively, with 12 bases between them. The CDR3 spans 14 residues. In nucleotides, the CDR3 is TGTGCCAGCTCACCCTCCCTGACAGGCTACGAGCAGTACTTC. Amino acids: CASSPSLTGYEQYF. The full variable domain, completed using reference TRBV18 and TRBJ2-7, is NAGVMQNPRHLVRRRGQEARLRCSPMKGHSHVYWYRQLPEEGLKFMVYLQKENIIDESGMPKERFSAEFPKEGPSILRIQQVVRGDSAAYFCASSPSLTGYEQYFGPGTRLTVT.

This clonotype was seen many times. The rearrangement joins TRBV5-1 to TRBJ2-5; D is ambiguous. The germline CDR1 and CDR2 sequences are SGHRS and YFSETQ. The V and J ends lost 2 bases and 4 bases respectively, with 12 bases between them. There are 14 residues in the CDR3. The CDR3 nucleotides are TGCGCCAGCAGCTTTCAGATCGGCGGAGAGACCCAGTACTTC. Translation: CASSFQIGGETQYF.

This clonotype showed up just a few times. The CDR3 loop is CSARAGAHTEAFF. The CDR3 nucleotides are TGCAGTGCCCGGGCAGGGGCGCACACTGAAGCTTTCTTT. The chain links TRBV20-1 to TRBJ1-1; maybe TRBD1 (6 bases). Germline CDR1 reads DFQATT; CDR2 reads SNEGSKA (reference sequence). Trimming took off 6 bases at V and 3 bases at J, with 14 bases between the two ends. CDR3 length equals 13 residues.

Ten or more counts support this clonotype. The chain's CDR3 is CASSLLFHFSLMNTEAFF. Here the CDR3 DNA reads TGTGCCAGCAGTTTACTCTTCCACTTTAGCCTCATGAACACTGAAGCTTTCTTT. The V gene is TRBV28, the J gene TRBJ1-1; D unresolved. Germline V gene lookup returns CDR1 MDHEN and CDR2 SYDVKM. The V gene lost 2 bases and the J gene lost 0 bases, with 19 bases spanning the gap. The CDR3 contains 18 residues. Complete variable domain (other parts from reference TRBV28 and TRBJ1-1): DVKVTQSSRYLVKRTGEKVFLECVQDMDHENMFWYRQDPGLGLRLIYFSYDVKMKEKGDIPEGYSVSREKKERFSLILESASTNQTSMYLCASSLLFHFSLMNTEAFFGQGTRLTVV.

This clonotype was seen repeatedly, ten times or more. This chain links TRBV2 with TRBJ2-3, with 12 bases that match TRBD2. This CDR3 is built from 15 residues. J lost 6 bases, V lost 5 bases, and 6 bases had no gene match. The germline V gene encodes CDR1 SNHLY and CDR2 FYNNEI. CDR3 residues: CASSPLAGGGDTQYF. The CDR3 DNA is TGTGCCAGCAGTCCACTAGCGGGAGGAGGTGATACGCAGTATTTT.

This clonotype was detected many times. CDR3 bases: TGTGCCAGCTCACCAAAGGGGCAAGAGACCCAGTACTTC. It translates to CASSPKGQETQYF. This chain joins TRBV18 and TRBJ2-5, with D tentatively TRBD1 (5 bases). CDR1 is KGHSH, CDR2 LQKENI, per germline. The V end was cut by 2 bases, the J end by 2 bases, with 6 bases between. This CDR3 has 13 residues.

The table lists this clonotype with many counts. The CDR3, as DNA: TGTGCCAGCAGCTTAGACCCAACAGGGATCAACGAGCAGTACTTC. Translation: CASSLDPTGINEQYF. The rearrangement joins TRBV11-2 to TRBJ2-7, with a weak D call TRBD1 (6 bases). V gave up 0 bases and J gave up 5 bases, with 14 bases separating them. The CDR3 spans 15 residues. The germline gives CDR1 SGHAT, CDR2 FQNNGV.

In the case of this clonotype: A clone one base away is much larger, so this may be a read error. The chain carries TRBV7-2 and TRBJ2-5, with D perhaps TRBD1 (7 bases). Germline V gene lookup returns CDR1 SGHTA and CDR2 FQGNSA. This CDR3 spans 16 amino acids. The CDR3 nucleotides read TGTGCCAGCAGCTTAATCTCGACAGGGAGGCAAGGGACCCAGTACTTC. This codes for CASSLISTGRQGTQYF.